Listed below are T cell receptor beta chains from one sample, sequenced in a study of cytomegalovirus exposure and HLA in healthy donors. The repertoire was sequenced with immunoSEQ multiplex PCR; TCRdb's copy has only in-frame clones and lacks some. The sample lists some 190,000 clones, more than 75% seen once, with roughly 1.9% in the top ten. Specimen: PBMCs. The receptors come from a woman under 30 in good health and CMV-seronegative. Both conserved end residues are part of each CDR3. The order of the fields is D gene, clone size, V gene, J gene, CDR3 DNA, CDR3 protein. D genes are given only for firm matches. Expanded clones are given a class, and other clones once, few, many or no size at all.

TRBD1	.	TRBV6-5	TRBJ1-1	TGTGCCAGCAGTTCCCCGACAGGGTGGAACACTGAAGCTTTCTTT	CASSSPTGWNTEAFF
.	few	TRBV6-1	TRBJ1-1	TGTGCCAGCAGTATTGCCGCAGGGGACACTGAAGCTTTCTTT	CASSIAAGDTEAFF
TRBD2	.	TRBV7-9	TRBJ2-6	TGTGCCAGCGGCCCGGGAGGGGGGGCCAACGTCCTGACTTTC	CASGPGGGANVLTF
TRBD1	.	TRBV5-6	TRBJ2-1	TGTGCCAGCAGCCTCGGACAGGGGAGGAATGAGCAGTTCTTC	CASSLGQGRNEQFF
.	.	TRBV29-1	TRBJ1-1	TGCAGCGTTAGACAGTTCACTGAAGCTTTCTTT	CSVRQFTEAFF
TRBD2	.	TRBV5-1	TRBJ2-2	TGCGCCAGCAGCCCGACTGCGGGGGACTCCGGGGAGCTGTTTTTT	CASSPTAGDSGELFF
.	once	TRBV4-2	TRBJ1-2	TGTGCCAGCAGCCAAGAAAGGACAGCCCGGGACACCTTC	CASSQERTARDTF
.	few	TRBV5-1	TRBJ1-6	TGCGCCAGCAGCCCCAGTGACCGGGGGGATAATTCACCCCTCCACTTT	CASSPSDRGDNSPLHF
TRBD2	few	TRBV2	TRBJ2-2	TGTGCCAGCAGTGAACCGGGACTAGGAGCAACCGGGGAGCTGTTTTTT	CASSEPGLGATGELFF
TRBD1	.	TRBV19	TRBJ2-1	TGTGCCAGTAGCCCAACAGGGGGACCCTACAATGAGCAGTTCTTC	CASSPTGGPYNEQFF
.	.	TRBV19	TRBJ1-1	TGTGCCAGTAGTATGAGCGGGCGGGGTTGGTTGAACACTGAAGCTTTCTTT	CASSMSGRGWLNTEAFF
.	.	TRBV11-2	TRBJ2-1	TGTGCCAGCAGCTTAGTCGGGGGGCCCAATGAGCAGTTCTTC	CASSLVGGPNEQFF
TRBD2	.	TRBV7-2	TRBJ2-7	TGTGCCAGCAGCCCGGGACTAGTCATCTCCGAGCAGTACTTC	CASSPGLVISEQYF
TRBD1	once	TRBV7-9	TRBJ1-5	TGTGCCAGCAGCTTAGGGCCGGACAGGGCGGAAGGGCAGCCCCAGCATTTT	CASSLGPDRAEGQPQHF
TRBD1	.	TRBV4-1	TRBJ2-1	TGCGCCAGCAGCCAAGGGACAGGGGACCCTTACAATGAGCAGTTCTTC	CASSQGTGDPYNEQFF
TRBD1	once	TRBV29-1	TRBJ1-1	TGCAGCGTTGAAGGACAGGGGGAGGTCTTCTCGAACACTGAAGCTTTCTTT	CSVEGQGEVFSNTEAFF
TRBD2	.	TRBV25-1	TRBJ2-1	TGTGCCAGCAGGGGACTACTAGCGGGAAATGAGCAGTTCTTC	CASRGLLAGNEQFF
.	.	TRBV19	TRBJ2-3	TGTGCCAGTAGTGGAATAGCTTTTTCGTTCACAGATACGCAGTATTTT	CASSGIAFSFTDTQYF
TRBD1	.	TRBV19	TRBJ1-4	TGTGCCAGTAGTATAGAGAAGACAGGGGGCGAAAAACTGTTTTTT	CASSIEKTGGEKLFF
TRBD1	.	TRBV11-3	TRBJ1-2	TGTGCCAGCAGCAGAGACAGGGGTGACTATGGCTACACCTTC	CASSRDRGDYGYTF
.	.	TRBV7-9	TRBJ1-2	TGTGCCAGCAGCTTGGGCCAGAGATATGGCTACACCTTC	CASSLGQRYGYTF
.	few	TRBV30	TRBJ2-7	TGTGCCTGGAGTCCGGGGGTGAGCTCCTACGAGCAGTACTTC	CAWSPGVSSYEQYF
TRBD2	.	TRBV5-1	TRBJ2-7	TGCGCCAGCAGCTTGGAATGGGGCGGGGGGACCTTATACGAGCAGTACTTC	CASSLEWGGGTLYEQYF
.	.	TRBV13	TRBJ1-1	TGTGCCAGCAGCCGTCGCCGGACTATCGACATGAACACTGAAGCTTTCTTT	CASSRRRTIDMNTEAFF
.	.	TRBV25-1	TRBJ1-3	TGTGCCAGCAGTGAATACGGGTCCTCTGGAAACACCATATATTTT	CASSEYGSSGNTIYF
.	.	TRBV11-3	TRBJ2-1	TGTGCCAGCAGCTTAGCCAAATACGGGACTCCGCCCCGTGAGCAGTTCTTC	CASSLAKYGTPPREQFF
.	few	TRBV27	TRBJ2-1	TGTGCCAGCAGTTCAGAGCGGGTGGGCTACAATGAGCAGTTCTTC	CASSSERVGYNEQFF
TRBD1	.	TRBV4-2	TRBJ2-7	TGTGCCAGCACCCGAGGGACCTCCGGGACAGGTCAAACCTACGAGCAGTACTTC	CASTRGTSGTGQTYEQYF
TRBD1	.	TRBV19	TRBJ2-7	TGTGCCAGTAGTATTGGACAGGGGGTCGCCTACGAGCAGTACTTC	CASSIGQGVAYEQYF
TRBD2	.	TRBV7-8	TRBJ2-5	TGTGCCAGCAGCAACGGACTAGCGGGAGGGCCGGGCATGGAGACCCAGTACTTC	CASSNGLAGGPGMETQYF
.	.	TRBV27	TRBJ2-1	TGTGCCAACAGGCGACTTAGCTCCTACAATGAGCAGTTCTTC	CANRRLSSYNEQFF
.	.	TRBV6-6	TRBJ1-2	TGTGCCAGCGTGGAGGGAGGATCGGTTCGAAACTATGGCTACACCTTC	CASVEGGSVRNYGYTF
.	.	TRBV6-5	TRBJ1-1	TGTGCCAGCAGTTACCAGGGGAACACTGAAGCTTTCTTT	CASSYQGNTEAFF
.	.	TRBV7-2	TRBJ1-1	TGTGCCAGCAGCTTAGCGACAGCCGGGGCTTTCTTT	CASSLATAGAFF
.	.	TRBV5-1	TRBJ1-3	TGCGCCAGCAGCCCGTCCCGGGACACTTCGGGAGGAAACACCATATATTTT	CASSPSRDTSGGNTIYF
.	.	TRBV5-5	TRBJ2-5	TGTGCCAGCAGCGGATCGACAGGATTTCAAGAGACCCAGTACTTC	CASSGSTGFQETQYF
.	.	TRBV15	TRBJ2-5	TGTGCCACCGGAGGCCCCCTCGCGCAGTACTTC	CATGGPLAQYF
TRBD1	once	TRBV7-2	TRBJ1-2	TGTGCCAGCAGCCAACAAGGGGGGACAGCCGCGGATGGCTACACCTTC	CASSQQGGTAADGYTF
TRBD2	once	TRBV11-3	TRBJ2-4	TGTGCCAGCAGCTTTCCAGCGGGAGGGTTAAACATTCAGTACTTC	CASSFPAGGLNIQYF